These 24 T cell receptor beta chains were all obtained from the same sample, sequenced in a study of blood T cell repertoires in COVID-19. TCRdb's table, derived via immunoSEQ multiplex PCR, lists solely in-frame clones and lacks some. The sample consists of over 150,000 clones, roughly 80% of them appearing once. Sequences were obtained from PBMCs or T cells enriched from blood (not recorded which). The receptors stem from a man aged 35 to 55 who had recovered from COVID-19.

V gene TRBV2 combines with J gene TRBJ1-4; D is unresolved. The length of the CDR3 is 10 residues. The germline V gene has CDR1 SNHLY and CDR2 FYNNEI. The V end lost 6 bases, the J end lost 8 bases, and 4 bases lay between the germline ends. The CDR3: CASREEKLFF. CDR3 sequence (DNA): TGTGCCAGCAGAGAGGAAAAACTGTTTTTT. Complete variable domain (other parts from reference TRBV2 and TRBJ1-4): EPEVTQTPSHQVTQMGQEVILRCVPISNHLYFYWYRQILGQKVEFLVSFYNNEISEKSEIFDDQFSVERPDGSNFTLKIRSTKLEDSAMYFCASREEKLFFGSGTQLSVL.

The V gene is TRBV5-1, the J gene TRBJ1-1; the match to TRBD1 covers 12 bases. This CDR3 region has 15 residues. Germline CDR1 and CDR2: SGHRS and YFSETQ. J gave up 5 bases and V 1 base, and 3 bases lay outside the gene matches. The CDR3 DNA is TGCGCCAGCAGCTTGAGGGACAGGGGGCGAACTGAAGCTTTCTTT. Amino acids: CASSLRDRGRTEAFF.

The rearrangement joins TRBV10-3 to TRBJ1-6; tentatively, D is TRBD1 (6 bases). Germline V gene lookup returns CDR1 ENHRY and CDR2 SYGVKD. This CDR3 spans 15 amino acids. V was clipped by 4 bases and J by 8 bases, with 15 bases between them. The CDR3 protein is CAISVTGDPDSPLHF. The CDR3, as DNA: TGTGCCATCAGTGTGACAGGAGACCCCGATTCACCCCTCCACTTT.

The chain uses TRBV24-1 and TRBJ2-7; D possibly corresponds to TRBD1 (6 bases). V shed 7 bases and J shed 0 bases, with 12 bases lying between them. This CDR3 contains 14 residues. The V gene's germline CDR1 is KGHDR and CDR2 SFDVKD. CDR3 loop: CATSRTESSYEQYV. The CDR3 nucleotides read TGTGCCACCAGCAGGACAGAAAGCTCCTACGAGCAGTACGTC.

The chain joins TRBV27 to TRBJ2-3, with D maybe TRBD2 (6 bases). The CDR3 runs 19 residues. The V gene lost 0 bases and the J gene lost 0 bases, with 19 bases spanning the gap. From germline, CDR1 is MNHEY and CDR2 SMNVEV (reference sequence). CDR3 in DNA: TGTGCCAGCAGTTTATCGCAGGGTCCCGGGACTGTGAGCACAGATACGCAGTATTTT. This translates into CASSLSQGPGTVSTDTQYF.

At least ten counts were recorded for this clone. The gene calls are TRBV29-1 and TRBJ1-2; maybe TRBD1 (5 bases). The CDR3 length is 12 residues. Between the trimmed V and J ends, which lost 4 bases and 7 bases, there was a span of 13 bases. Germline V gene data show CDR1 as SQVTM and CDR2 as ANQGSEA. Here the CDR3 reads CSVVQGGSGYTF. The CDR3 nucleotides read TGCAGCGTTGTTCAGGGAGGCAGTGGCTACACCTTC.

The CDR3 loop is CASSYRGGWDEQFF. The CDR3 bases are TGTGCCAGCAGTTATAGGGGGGGCTGGGATGAGCAGTTCTTC. The chain links TRBV27 to TRBJ2-1; the D gene is possibly TRBD2 (7 bases). Per germline, CDR1 MNHEY and CDR2 SMNVEV (reference sequence). The CDR3 runs to 14 residues. The V end was cut by 4 bases, the J end by 8 bases, with 15 bases between.

In DNA, the CDR3 is TGTGCCAGCAGCCCGGACAGGATCAATTCACCCCTCCACTTT. It encodes CASSPDRINSPLHF. The chain uses TRBV6-5 and TRBJ1-6, with 7 nucleotides matching TRBD1. This CDR3 is 14 amino acids long. Germline V CDR1 and CDR2: MNHEY, SVGAGI. V trimming: 6 bases; J trimming: 7 bases; junction bases outside the gene matches: 6.

The J gene is TRBJ1-1, the V gene TRBV7-9, with TRBD1 matching over 7 bases. The CDR3 has 15 amino acids. Germline V gene lookup returns CDR1 SEHNR and CDR2 FQNEAQ (reference sequence). With 5 bases clipped from V and 1 base from J, the junction kept 7 bases outside the gene matches. The chain's CDR3 is CASSGDRDWNTEAFF. The CDR3 DNA sequence: TGTGCCAGCAGCGGCGACAGGGACTGGAACACTGAAGCTTTCTTT.

Written as DNA, the CDR3 is TGTGCCAGCAGCTTAGGCCCGAGCTATGGCTACACCTTC. It translates to CASSLGPSYGYTF. The gene calls are TRBV7-9 and TRBJ1-2; unclear D gene. Germline V gene data show CDR1 as SEHNR and CDR2 as FQNEAQ (reference sequence). V dropped 1 base and J dropped 4 bases, with 7 bases sitting between them. The CDR3 spans 13 residues.

A note on this clone: At one of its ends the junction is not consistent with the germline gene, which may arise from a read error. This chain connects TRBV30 to TRBJ1-1, with D perhaps TRBD1 (5 bases). The CDR3 totals 11 residues. CDR1 and CDR2 from the germline V gene are GTSNPN and SVGIG (reference sequence). The CDR3 protein is CAWSVGRGWGF. The CDR3 coding sequence is TGTGCCTGGAGTGTGGGGAGGGGCTGGGGATTT.

This clone was observed once. V usage is TRBV7-8 and J usage is TRBJ1-6; weak D call: TRBD1 (5 bases). Germline-derived CDR1 and CDR2 are SGHVS and FQNEAQ. The CDR3 consists of 14 residues. V lost 3 bases and J 7 bases, leaving 10 bases between the germline ends. The CDR3 region is CASSFLAGNSPLHF. CDR3 bases: TGTGCCAGCAGCTTTTTGGCAGGGAATTCACCCCTCCACTTT.

The chain recombines TRBV6-1 with TRBJ2-7; D might be TRBD2 (7 bases). This CDR3 has 16 amino acids. Trimming left V 2 bases short and J 6 bases short, with 20 bases between. Germline V gene data show CDR1 as MNHNS and CDR2 as SASEGT. CDR3 bases: TGTGCCAGCAGTGAATCAGCGGGAACCACAGGGAGCGAGCAGTACGTC. The encoded protein is CASSESAGTTGSEQYV.

The chain joins TRBV6-2 or TRBV6-3 to TRBJ2-7; 7 bases are shared with TRBD1. The CDR3 consists of 11 residues. The V gene end was trimmed by 2 bases and the J gene end by 9 bases; junction bases not matched to a gene: 1. The germline CDR1 and CDR2 sequences are MNHEY and SVGEGT. The DNA for the CDR3 is TGTGCCAGCAGTTACGGGACAGCGCAGTACGTC. This gives the protein CASSYGTAQYV.

This rearrangement joins TRBV12-5 to TRBJ1-5; D unclear. CDR1 LGHNT and CDR2 FRNRAP come from the germline V gene. The CDR3 is 13 residues long. Trimming stripped 2 bases from V and 4 bases from J, with 6 bases between. The CDR3 here is CASGLTNNQPQHF. CDR3 coding DNA: TGTGCTAGTGGTTTGACAAATAATCAGCCCCAGCATTTT.

This clone was recorded once. This sequence joins TRBV7-8 and TRBJ2-1; TRBD2 matches 11 bases. Losses at the gene ends were 2 bases for V and 5 bases for J; bases not matched to a gene: 5. The length of the CDR3 is 16 residues. Germline values: CDR1 SGHVS, CDR2 FQNEAQ. Here the CDR3 reads CASSLRLAGGHNEQFF. The CDR3 DNA reads TGTGCCAGCAGCTTAAGGCTAGCGGGGGGACACAATGAGCAGTTCTTC.

This chain uses TRBV11-2 with TRBJ2-1; TRBD2 is a possible D gene (6 bases). Germline CDR1 reads SGHAT; CDR2 reads FQNNGV. The V end lost 3 bases, the J end lost 3 bases, and 12 bases lay between the germline ends. The CDR3 is made up of 15 amino acids. The CDR3, as DNA: TGTGCCAGCAGCTTGGGGGGAGGCGTCTACAATGAGCAGTTCTTC. This encodes CASSLGGGVYNEQFF.

This sequence joins TRBV6-6 and TRBJ1-2, with 10 bases that match TRBD1. Germline V lookup: CDR1 MNHNY, CDR2 SVGAGI (reference sequence). Unmatched junction bases numbered 12, after V lost 5 bases and J lost 3 bases. The CDR3 covers 17 residues. CDR3 DNA sequence: TGTGCCAGCAGTCCCCATACGACAGGGGGCATAGACTATGGCTACACCTTC. Amino acid sequence: CASSPHTTGGIDYGYTF.

J is TRBJ1-1 and V is TRBV2; D is undetermined. Germline lookup yields CDR1 SNHLY and CDR2 FYNNEI. This CDR3 is built from 14 residues. V was shortened by 5 bases and J by 2 bases, with 12 bases between the two germline ends. Written as DNA, the CDR3 is TGTGCCAGCAGTTTACACGGGTCTAACACTGAAGCTTTCTTT. As protein: CASSLHGSNTEAFF. Full variable domain (remainder filled in from reference TRBV2 and TRBJ1-1): EPEVTQTPSHQVTQMGQEVILRCVPISNHLYFYWYRQILGQKVEFLVSFYNNEISEKSEIFDDQFSVERPDGSNFTLKIRSTKLEDSAMYFCASSLHGSNTEAFFGQGTRLTVV.

The chain carries TRBV6-4 and TRBJ2-3, with D possibly matching TRBD2 (6 bases). The ends were cut back, 3 bases at V and 5 bases at J, with 15 bases in the middle. The CDR3 contains 15 residues. Per germline, CDR1 MRHNA and CDR2 SNTAGT. CDR3 sequence: CASSDIAGREDTQYF. The DNA of the CDR3 is TGTGCCAGCAGTGATATCGCGGGGCGGGAAGATACGCAGTATTTT.

The V and J genes are TRBV27 and TRBJ2-7, with 8 bases fitting TRBD2. The CDR3 covers 14 residues. V trimming: 8 bases; J trimming: 6 bases; junction bases outside the gene matches: 12. The V gene's germline CDR1 is MNHEY and CDR2 SMNVEV (reference sequence). The CDR3 sequence: CASSTTGTSGEQYF. Here the CDR3 DNA reads TGTGCCAGCTCGACTACCGGGACTAGTGGCGAGCAGTACTTC.

The V and J genes are TRBV24-1 and TRBJ2-1; 11 bases agree with TRBD2. J gave up 8 bases and V 3 bases, and 8 bases lay outside the gene matches. The length of the CDR3 is 16 residues. Germline assignment: CDR1 KGHDR and CDR2 SFDVKD. This chain's CDR3 is CATSDTLAGASDEQFF. The CDR3 region has the DNA TGTGCCACCAGTGATACACTAGCGGGAGCCTCGGATGAGCAGTTCTTC.

This chain connects TRBV5-5 to TRBJ2-1; 9 nucleotides match TRBD2. The V segment lost 3 bases and the J segment 4 bases; nucleotides outside the gene matches: 14. In germline, CDR1 is SGHKS, CDR2 YYEKEE (reference sequence). This CDR3 is 18 amino acids long. CDR3: CASSSPVDSGSLYNEQFF. CDR3 sequence (DNA): TGTGCCAGCAGCTCCCCGGTTGATAGCGGGAGTTTATACAATGAGCAGTTCTTC. Complete variable domain (other parts from reference TRBV5-5 and TRBJ2-1): DAGVTQSPTHLIKTRGQQVTLRCSPISGHKSVSWYQQVLGQGPQFIFQYYEKEERGRGNFPDRFSARQFPNYSSELNVNALLLGDSALYLCASSSPVDSGSLYNEQFFGPGTRLTVL.

V gene TRBV7-9 combines with J gene TRBJ2-4; TRBD2 aligns across 8 bases. With 8 bases clipped from V and 7 bases from J, the junction kept 16 bases outside the gene matches. The CDR3 has 16 amino acids. CDR1 and CDR2 (germline): SEHNR, FQNEAQ (reference sequence). CDR3 in DNA: TGTGCCAGCTCCGGGGAGCGGGAGATAGTCTCGAACATTCAGTACTTC. Encoded protein: CASSGEREIVSNIQYF.